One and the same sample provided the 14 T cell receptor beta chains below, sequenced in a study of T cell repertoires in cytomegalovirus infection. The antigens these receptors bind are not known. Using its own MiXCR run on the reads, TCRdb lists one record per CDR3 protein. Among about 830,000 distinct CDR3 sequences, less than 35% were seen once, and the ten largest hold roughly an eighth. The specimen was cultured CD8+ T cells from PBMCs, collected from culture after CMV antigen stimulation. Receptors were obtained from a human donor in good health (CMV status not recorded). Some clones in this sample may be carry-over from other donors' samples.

CDR3 sequence (DNA): TGCGCCAGCAGCCAGGACTCTTTACAGGAGCTCCCCAACGTCCTGACTTTC. Its protein product is CASSQDSLQELPNVLTF. The chain employs TRBV4-1 and TRBJ2-6, with D perhaps given as TRBD1 or TRBD2 (5 bases each). This CDR3 has 17 amino acids. V lost 3 bases and J lost 8, with 20 bases in between. Germline CDR1 reads MGHRA; CDR2 reads YSYEKL.

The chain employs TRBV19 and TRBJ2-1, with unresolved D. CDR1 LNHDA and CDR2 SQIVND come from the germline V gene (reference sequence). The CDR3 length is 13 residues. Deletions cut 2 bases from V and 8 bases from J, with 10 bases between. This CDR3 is CASSITGPYEQFF. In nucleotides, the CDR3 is TGTGCCAGTAGTATAACGGGTCCCTATGAGCAGTTCTTC.

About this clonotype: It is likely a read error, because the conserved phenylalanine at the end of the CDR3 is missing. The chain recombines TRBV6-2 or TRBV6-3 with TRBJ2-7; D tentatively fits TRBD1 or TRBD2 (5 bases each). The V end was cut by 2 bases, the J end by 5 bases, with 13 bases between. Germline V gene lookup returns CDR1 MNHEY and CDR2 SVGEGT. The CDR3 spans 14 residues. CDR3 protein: CASSYTGRGNEQYD. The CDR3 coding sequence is TGTGCCAGCAGTTACACAGGCCGAGGGAACGAGCAGTACGAC.

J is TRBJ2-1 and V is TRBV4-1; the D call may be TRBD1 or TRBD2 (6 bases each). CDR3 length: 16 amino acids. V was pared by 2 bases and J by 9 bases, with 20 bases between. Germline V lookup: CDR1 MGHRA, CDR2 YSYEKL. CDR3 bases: TGCGCCAGCAGCCAACGGGGGCCCGGAGAGGAAGGTGAGCAGTTCTTC. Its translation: CASSQRGPGEEGEQFF.

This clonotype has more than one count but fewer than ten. The CDR3 loop is CASSSGTGHYEQYF. CDR3 DNA: TGTGCCAGCAGTTCCGGGACAGGGCACTACGAGCAGTACTTC. This sequence joins TRBV6-6 and TRBJ2-7; 9 nucleotides line up with TRBD1. This CDR3 spans 14 amino acids. After removal of 4 bases from V and 3 bases from J, the junction contained 4 bases not matched to a gene. The germline gives CDR1 MNHNY, CDR2 SVGAGI (reference sequence).

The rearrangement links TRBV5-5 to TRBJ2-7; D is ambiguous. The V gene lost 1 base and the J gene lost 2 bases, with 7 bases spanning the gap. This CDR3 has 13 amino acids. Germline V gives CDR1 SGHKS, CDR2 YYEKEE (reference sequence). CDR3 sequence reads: CASSLRFPYEQYF. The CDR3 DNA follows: TGTGCCAGCAGCTTGAGGTTCCCCTACGAGCAGTACTTC.

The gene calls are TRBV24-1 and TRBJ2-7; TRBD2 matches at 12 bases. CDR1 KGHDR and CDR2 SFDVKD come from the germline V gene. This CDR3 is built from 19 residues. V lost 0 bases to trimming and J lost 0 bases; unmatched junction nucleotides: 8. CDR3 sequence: CATSDLKTSGGPPSYEQYV. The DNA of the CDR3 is TGTGCCACCAGTGATTTGAAGACTAGCGGGGGTCCCCCCTCCTACGAGCAGTACGTC.

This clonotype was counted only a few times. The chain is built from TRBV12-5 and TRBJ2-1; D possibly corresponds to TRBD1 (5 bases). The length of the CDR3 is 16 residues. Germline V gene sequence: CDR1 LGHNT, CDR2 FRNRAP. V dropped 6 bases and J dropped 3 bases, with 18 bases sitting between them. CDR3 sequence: CASGFAGSLLYNEQFF. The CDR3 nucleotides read TGTGCTAGTGGCTTTGCAGGGTCTCTTCTCTACAATGAGCAGTTCTTC.

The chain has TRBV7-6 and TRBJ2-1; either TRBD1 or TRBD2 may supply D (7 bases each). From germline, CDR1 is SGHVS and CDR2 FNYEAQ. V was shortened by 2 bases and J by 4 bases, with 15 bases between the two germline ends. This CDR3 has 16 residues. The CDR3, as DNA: TGTGCCAGCAGCTTAAACTCCAGGGGGGGTTACAATGAGCAGTTCTTC. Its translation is CASSLNSRGGYNEQFF.

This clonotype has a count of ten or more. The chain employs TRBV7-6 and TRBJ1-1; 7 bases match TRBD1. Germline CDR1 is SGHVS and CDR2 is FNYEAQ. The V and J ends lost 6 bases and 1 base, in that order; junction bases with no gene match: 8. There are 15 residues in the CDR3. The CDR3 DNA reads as TGTGCCAGCAGATCTACAGGGACAGAGAACACTGAAGCTTTCTTT. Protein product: CASRSTGTENTEAFF.

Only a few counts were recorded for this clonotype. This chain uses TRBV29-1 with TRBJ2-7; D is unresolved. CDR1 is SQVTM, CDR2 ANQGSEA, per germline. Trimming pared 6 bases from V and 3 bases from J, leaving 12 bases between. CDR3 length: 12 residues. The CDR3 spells CSVVGSYYEQYF. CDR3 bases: TGCAGCGTCGTTGGGTCGTACTACGAGCAGTACTTC.

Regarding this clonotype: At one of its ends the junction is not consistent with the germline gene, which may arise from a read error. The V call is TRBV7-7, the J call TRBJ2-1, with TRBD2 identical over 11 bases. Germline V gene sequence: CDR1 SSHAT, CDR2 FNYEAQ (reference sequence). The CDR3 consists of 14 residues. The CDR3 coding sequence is TGTGCTAGCAGCCGGGGACTAGCGGAACCTGAGCAGTTCTTC. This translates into CASSRGLAEPEQFF.

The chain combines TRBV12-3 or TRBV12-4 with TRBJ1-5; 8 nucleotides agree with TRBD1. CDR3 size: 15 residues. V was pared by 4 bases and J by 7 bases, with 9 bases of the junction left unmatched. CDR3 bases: TGTGCCAGCAGTTCCTCCGGGACAGGAAAGCAGCCCCAGCATTTT. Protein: CASSSSGTGKQPQHF.

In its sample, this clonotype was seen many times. The CDR3 loop reads CASSLRASHEQFF. The DNA for the CDR3 is TGTGCCAGCAGCTTAAGGGCTAGCCACGAGCAGTTCTTC. The rearrangement uses TRBV7-8 and TRBJ2-1, with D possibly matching TRBD2 (5 bases). Germline V gene sequence: CDR1 SGHVS, CDR2 FQNEAQ. V gave up 2 bases and J gave up 10 bases, with 12 bases separating them. CDR3 size: 13 residues. Based on the CDR3 plus reference TRBV7-8 and TRBJ2-1, the full variable domain is GAGVSQSPRYKVAKRGQDVALRCDPISGHVSLFWYQQALGQGPEFLTYFQNEAQLDKSGLPSDRFFAERPEGSVSTLKIQRTQQEDSAVYLCASSLRASHEQFFGPGTRLTVL.